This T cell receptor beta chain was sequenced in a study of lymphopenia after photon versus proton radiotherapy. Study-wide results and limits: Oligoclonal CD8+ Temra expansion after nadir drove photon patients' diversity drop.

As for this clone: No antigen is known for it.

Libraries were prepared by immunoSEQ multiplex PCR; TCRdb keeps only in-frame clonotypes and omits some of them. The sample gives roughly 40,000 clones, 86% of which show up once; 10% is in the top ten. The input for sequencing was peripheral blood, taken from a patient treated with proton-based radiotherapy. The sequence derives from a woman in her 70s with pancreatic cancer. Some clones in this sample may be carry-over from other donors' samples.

CDR3 region: CASSSGLAGSYEQFF. For the CDR3, the DNA is TGTGCCAGCAGTTCAGGACTAGCGGGGTCATATGAGCAGTTCTTC. The J gene is TRBJ2-1, the V gene TRBV27; 12 bases match TRBD2. The CDR3 consists of 15 residues. Germline CDR1 and CDR2: MNHEY and SMNVEV (reference sequence). The ends lost 4 bases at V and 8 bases at J; junction bases unmatched: 6.